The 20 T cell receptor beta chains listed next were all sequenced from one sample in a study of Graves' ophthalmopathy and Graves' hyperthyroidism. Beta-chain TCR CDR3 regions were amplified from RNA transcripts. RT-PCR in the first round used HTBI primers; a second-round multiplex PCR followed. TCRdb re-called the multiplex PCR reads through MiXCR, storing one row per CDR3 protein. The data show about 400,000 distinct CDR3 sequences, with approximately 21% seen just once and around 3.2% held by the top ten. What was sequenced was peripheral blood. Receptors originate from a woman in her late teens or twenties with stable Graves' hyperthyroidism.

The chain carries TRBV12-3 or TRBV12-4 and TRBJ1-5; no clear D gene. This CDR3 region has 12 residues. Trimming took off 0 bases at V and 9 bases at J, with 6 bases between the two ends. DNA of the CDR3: TGTGCCAGCAGTTTAGCTGGTTCGCCCCAGCATTTT. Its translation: CASSLAGSPQHF.

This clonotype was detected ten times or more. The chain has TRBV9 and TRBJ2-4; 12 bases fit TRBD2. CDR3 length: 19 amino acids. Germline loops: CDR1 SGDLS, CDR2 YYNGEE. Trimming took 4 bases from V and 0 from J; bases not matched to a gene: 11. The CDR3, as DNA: TGTGCCAGCAGCAAAGGGACTAGCGGGCTATCCCTAGCCAAAAACATTCAGTACTTC. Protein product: CASSKGTSGLSLAKNIQYF.

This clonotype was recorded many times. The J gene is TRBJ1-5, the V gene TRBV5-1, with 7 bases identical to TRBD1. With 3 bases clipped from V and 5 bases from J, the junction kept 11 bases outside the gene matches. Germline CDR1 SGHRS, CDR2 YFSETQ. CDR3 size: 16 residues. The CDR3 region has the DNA TGCGCCAGCAGCTGGACTAACGGGACAGTCGATCAGCCCCAGCATTTT. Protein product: CASSWTNGTVDQPQHF.

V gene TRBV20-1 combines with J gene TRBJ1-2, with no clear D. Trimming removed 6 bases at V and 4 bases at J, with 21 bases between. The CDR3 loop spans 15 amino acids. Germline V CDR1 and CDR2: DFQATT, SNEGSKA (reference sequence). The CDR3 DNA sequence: TGCAGTGCCCAAAGACGCTCGGCTATAATCTATGGCTACACCTTC. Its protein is CSAQRRSAIIYGYTF.

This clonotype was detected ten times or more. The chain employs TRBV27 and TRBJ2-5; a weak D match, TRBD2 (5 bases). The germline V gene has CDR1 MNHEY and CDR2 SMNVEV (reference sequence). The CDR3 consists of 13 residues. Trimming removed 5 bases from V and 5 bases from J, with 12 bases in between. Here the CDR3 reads CASSTERGETQYF. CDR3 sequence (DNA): TGTGCCAGCAGTACAGAGCGAGGGGAGACCCAGTACTTC.

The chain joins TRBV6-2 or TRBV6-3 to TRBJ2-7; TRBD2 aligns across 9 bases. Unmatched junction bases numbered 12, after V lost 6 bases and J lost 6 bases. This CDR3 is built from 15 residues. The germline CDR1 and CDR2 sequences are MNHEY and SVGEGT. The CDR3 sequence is CASSQAPGLAAEQYF. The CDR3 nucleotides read TGTGCCAGCAGCCAGGCACCGGGACTAGCAGCCGAGCAGTACTTC.

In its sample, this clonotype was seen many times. The CDR3: CASRRGGQGIYEQYF. The CDR3, as DNA: TGTGCCAGTAGAAGAGGGGGACAGGGGATCTACGAGCAGTACTTC. J is TRBJ2-7 and V is TRBV28; TRBD1 agrees at 10 bases. CDR1 MDHEN and CDR2 SYDVKM come from the germline V gene. V lost 9 bases and J lost 3; bases outside the gene matches: 11. This CDR3 comprises 15 residues. Full variable domain (missing parts from reference TRBV28 and TRBJ2-7): DVKVTQSSRYLVKRTGEKVFLECVQDMDHENMFWYRQDPGLGLRLIYFSYDVKMKEKGDIPEGYSVSREKKERFSLILESASTNQTSMYLCASRRGGQGIYEQYFGPGTRLTVT.

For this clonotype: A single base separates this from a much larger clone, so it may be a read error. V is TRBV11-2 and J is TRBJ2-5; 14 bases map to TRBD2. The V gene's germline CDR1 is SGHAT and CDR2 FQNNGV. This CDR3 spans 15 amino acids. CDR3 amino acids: CASSIGTSGRETKYF. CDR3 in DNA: TGTGCCAGCAGCATCGGGACTAGCGGGAGAGAGACCAAGTACTTC.

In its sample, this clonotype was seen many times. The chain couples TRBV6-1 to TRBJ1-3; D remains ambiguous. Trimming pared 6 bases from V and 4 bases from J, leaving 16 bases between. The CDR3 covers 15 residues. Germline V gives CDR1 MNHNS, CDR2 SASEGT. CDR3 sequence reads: CASSSVGITGNTIYF. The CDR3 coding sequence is TGTGCCAGCAGCTCAGTGGGGATAACCGGAAACACCATATATTTT.

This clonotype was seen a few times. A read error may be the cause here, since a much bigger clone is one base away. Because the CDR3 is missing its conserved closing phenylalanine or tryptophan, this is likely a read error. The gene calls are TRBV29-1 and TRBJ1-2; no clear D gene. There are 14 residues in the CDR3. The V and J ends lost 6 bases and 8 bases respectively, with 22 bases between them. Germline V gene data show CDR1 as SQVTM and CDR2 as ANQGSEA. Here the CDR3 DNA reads TGCAGCGTCGCAGGTGGCTGGCGAAGTCGGGGCTACACCTCC. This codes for CSVAGGWRSRGYTS.

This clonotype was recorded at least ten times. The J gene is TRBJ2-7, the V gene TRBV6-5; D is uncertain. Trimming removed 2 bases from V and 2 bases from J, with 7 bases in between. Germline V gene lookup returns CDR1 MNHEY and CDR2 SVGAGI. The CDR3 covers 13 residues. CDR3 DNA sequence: TGTGCCAGCAGTTACAGCCCGACCTACGAGCAGTACTTC. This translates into CASSYSPTYEQYF.

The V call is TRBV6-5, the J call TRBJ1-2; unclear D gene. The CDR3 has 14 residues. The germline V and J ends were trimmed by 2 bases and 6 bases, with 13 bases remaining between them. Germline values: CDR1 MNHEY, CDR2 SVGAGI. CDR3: CASSYETGQDGYTF. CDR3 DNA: TGTGCCAGCAGTTACGAAACTGGGCAGGATGGCTACACCTTC.

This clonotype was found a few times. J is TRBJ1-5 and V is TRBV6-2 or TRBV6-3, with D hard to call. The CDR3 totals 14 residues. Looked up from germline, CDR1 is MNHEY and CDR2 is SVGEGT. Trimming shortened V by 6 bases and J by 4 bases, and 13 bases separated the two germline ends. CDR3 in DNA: TGTGCCAGCAGCCTCGGTTCACGGAATCAGCCCCAGCATTTT. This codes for CASSLGSRNQPQHF.

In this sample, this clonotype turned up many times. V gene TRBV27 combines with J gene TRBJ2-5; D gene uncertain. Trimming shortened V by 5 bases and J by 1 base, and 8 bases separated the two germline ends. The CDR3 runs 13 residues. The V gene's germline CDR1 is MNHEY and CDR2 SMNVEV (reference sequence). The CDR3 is CASSLHVQETQYF. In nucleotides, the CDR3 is TGTGCCAGCAGTCTCCACGTCCAAGAGACCCAGTACTTC.

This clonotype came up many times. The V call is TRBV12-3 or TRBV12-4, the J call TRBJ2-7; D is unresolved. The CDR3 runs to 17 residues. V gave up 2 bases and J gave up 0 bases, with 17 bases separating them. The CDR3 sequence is CASSLNPFKILSYEQYF. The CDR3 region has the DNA TGTGCCAGCAGTTTAAACCCTTTTAAGATCCTCTCCTACGAGCAGTACTTC.

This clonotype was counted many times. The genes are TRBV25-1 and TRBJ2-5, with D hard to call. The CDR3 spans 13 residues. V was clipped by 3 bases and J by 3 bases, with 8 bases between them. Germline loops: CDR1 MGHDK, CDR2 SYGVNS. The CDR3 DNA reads TGTGCCAGCAGTGATCTTGAAGAAGAGACCCAGTACTTC. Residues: CASSDLEEETQYF.

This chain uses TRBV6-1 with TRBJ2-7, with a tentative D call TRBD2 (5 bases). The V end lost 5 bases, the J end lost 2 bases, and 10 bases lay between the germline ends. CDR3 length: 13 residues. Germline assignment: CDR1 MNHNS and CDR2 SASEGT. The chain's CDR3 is CASSIIATYEQYF. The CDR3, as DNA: TGTGCCAGCAGTATTATAGCGACCTACGAGCAGTACTTC.

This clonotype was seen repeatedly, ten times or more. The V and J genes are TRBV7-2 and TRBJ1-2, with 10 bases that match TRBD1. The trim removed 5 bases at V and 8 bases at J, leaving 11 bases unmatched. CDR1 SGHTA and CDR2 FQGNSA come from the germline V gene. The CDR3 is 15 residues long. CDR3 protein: CASSPLRQGATGYTF. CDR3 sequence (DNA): TGTGCCAGCAGCCCCCTACGACAGGGGGCCACCGGCTACACCTTC. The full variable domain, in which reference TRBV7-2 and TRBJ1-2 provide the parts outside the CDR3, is GAGVSQSPSNKVTEKGKDVELRCDPISGHTALYWYRQSLGQGLEFLIYFQGNSAPDKSGLPSDRFSAERTGGSVSTLTIQRTQQEDSAVYLCASSPLRQGATGYTFGSGTRLTVV.

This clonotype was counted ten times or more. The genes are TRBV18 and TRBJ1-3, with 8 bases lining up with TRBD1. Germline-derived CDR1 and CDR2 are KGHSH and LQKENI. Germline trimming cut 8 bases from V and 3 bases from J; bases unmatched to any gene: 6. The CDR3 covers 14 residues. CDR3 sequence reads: CASSPDRGGNTIYF. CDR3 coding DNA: TGTGCCAGCAGTCCCGACAGGGGTGGAAACACCATATATTTT.

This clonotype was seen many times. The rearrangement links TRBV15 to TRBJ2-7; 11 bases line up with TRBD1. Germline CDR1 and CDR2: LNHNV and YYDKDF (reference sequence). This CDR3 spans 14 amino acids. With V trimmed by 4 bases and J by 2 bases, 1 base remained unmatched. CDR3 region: CATSTDRGPYEQYF. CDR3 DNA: TGTGCCACCAGCACGGACAGGGGGCCCTACGAGCAGTACTTC. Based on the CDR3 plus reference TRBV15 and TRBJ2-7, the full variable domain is DAMVIQNPRYQVTQFGKPVTLSCSQTLNHNVMYWYQQKSSQAPKLLFHYYDKDFNNEADTPDNFQSRRPNTSFCFLDIRSPGLGDTAMYLCATSTDRGPYEQYFGPGTRLTVT.